A single sample gave rise to the 30 T cell receptor beta chains below, sequenced in a study of T cell responses to AZD1222 COVID-19 vaccine. Sequencing was performed with immunoSEQ multiplex PCR; in TCRdb, only in-frame clones are kept and a portion is missing. The repertoire holds more than 150,000 clones, with roughly 90% as singletons. Sequenced material: peripheral blood, taken on day 0 of AZD1222 vaccination. Receptors were obtained from an adult in good health.

The chain couples TRBV6-5 to TRBJ2-5, with 9 bases fitting TRBD2. Germline V gene data show CDR1 as MNHEY and CDR2 as SVGAGI. V trimming: 2 bases; J trimming: 6 bases; junction bases outside the gene matches: 7. This CDR3 is 15 amino acids long. The CDR3 bases are TGTGCCAGCAGTTACGGACTAGCGACCGAAAAGACCCAGTACTTC. This encodes CASSYGLATEKTQYF.

The chain has TRBV28 and TRBJ2-1; TRBD2 aligns across 11 bases. Germline CDR1 MDHEN, CDR2 SYDVKM. The J segment lost 5 bases and the V segment lost 3 bases, leaving 9 bases of the junction unmatched. The CDR3 has 17 residues. The CDR3 is CASSFLKLAGANNEQFF. The CDR3 coding sequence is TGTGCCAGCAGTTTCTTAAAACTAGCGGGGGCCAACAATGAGCAGTTCTTC.

The rearrangement uses TRBV11-2 and TRBJ1-2; D is unresolved. The V end lost 0 bases, the J end lost 14 bases, and 13 bases lay between the germline ends. CDR3 length equals 12 residues. CDR1 and CDR2 from the germline V gene are SGHAT and FQNNGV. CDR3: CASSLDALGITF. The CDR3 DNA sequence: TGTGCCAGCAGCTTAGATGCCTTGGGGATTACCTTC. Full variable domain (rest looked up from reference TRBV11-2 and TRBJ1-2): EAGVAQSPRYKIIEKRQSVAFWCNPISGHATLYWYQQILGQGPKLLIQFQNNGVVDDSQLPKDRFSAERLKGVDSTLKIQPAKLEDSAVYLCASSLDALGITFGSGTRLTVV.

The V and J genes are TRBV18 and TRBJ1-4; D is undetermined. Germline V lookup: CDR1 KGHSH, CDR2 LQKENI. The V end lost 3 bases, the J end lost 2 bases, and 4 bases lay between the germline ends. The CDR3 is 13 residues long. The CDR3 coding sequence is TGTGCCAGCTCACCGCGGACTAATGAAAAACTGTTTTTT. Translated, it gives CASSPRTNEKLFF. Supplemented by reference TRBV18 and TRBJ1-4, the full variable domain reads NAGVMQNPRHLVRRRGQEARLRCSPMKGHSHVYWYRQLPEEGLKFMVYLQKENIIDESGMPKERFSAEFPKEGPSILRIQQVVRGDSAAYFCASSPRTNEKLFFGSGTQLSVL.

The rearrangement joins TRBV28 to TRBJ2-3; no reliable D call. Per the germline V gene, CDR1 is MDHEN and CDR2 is SYDVKM. The V gene lost 3 bases and the J gene lost 3 bases, with 13 bases spanning the gap. This CDR3 spans 15 amino acids. This CDR3 is CASSFLVSGTDTQYF. CDR3 in DNA: TGTGCCAGCAGTTTCCTAGTAAGTGGTACAGATACGCAGTATTTT.

V is TRBV7-3 and J is TRBJ1-6, with unresolved D. This CDR3 comprises 14 residues. V lost 1 base and J 8 bases, leaving 9 bases between the germline ends. Per germline, CDR1 SGHTA and CDR2 FQGTGA. The CDR3 coding sequence is TGTGCCAGCAGCTTAAGGGGTGGAGATTCACCCCTCCACTTT. The encoded protein is CASSLRGGDSPLHF.

The rearrangement links TRBV28 to TRBJ2-7, with 7 bases that match TRBD1. V shed 2 bases, J shed 5 bases, and the junction held 9 bases outside the gene matches. This CDR3 region has 15 residues. Germline CDR1 is MDHEN and CDR2 is SYDVKM. The CDR3 sequence: CASSLLTGIVDEQYF. CDR3 nucleotides: TGTGCCAGCAGTTTACTGACAGGGATAGTCGACGAGCAGTACTTC.

This chain links TRBV27 with TRBJ2-6, with D possibly TRBD1 on 5 matching bases. The ends were cut back, 6 bases at V and 3 bases at J, with 18 bases in the middle. Germline V gene sequence: CDR1 MNHEY, CDR2 SMNVEV (reference sequence). This CDR3 spans 17 amino acids. The chain's CDR3 is CASRTVDGARGANVLTF. The CDR3 DNA follows: TGTGCCAGCAGGACCGTCGATGGGGCGCGTGGGGCCAACGTCCTGACTTTC.

V usage is TRBV27 and J usage is TRBJ1-1, with D tentatively TRBD1 (5 bases). Germline CDR1 reads MNHEY; CDR2 reads SMNVEV (reference sequence). V dropped 4 bases and J dropped 3 bases, with 15 bases sitting between them. The CDR3 covers 15 residues. The CDR3 region is CASSSQQGVYTEAFF. The DNA of the CDR3 is TGTGCCAGCAGTTCCCAGCAGGGCGTCTACACTGAAGCTTTCTTT.

This rearrangement joins TRBV3-1 (or the pseudogene TRBV3-2) to TRBJ2-1, with 8 positions matching TRBD2. The length of the CDR3 is 15 residues. Germline lookup yields CDR1 LGHDT and CDR2 YNNKEL (reference sequence). Unmatched junction bases numbered 4, after V lost 1 base and J lost 5 bases. Written as DNA, the CDR3 is TGTGCCAGCAGCCAAGCGGGAGGGCGTGACAATGAGCAGTTCTTC. Protein product: CASSQAGGRDNEQFF.

V is TRBV6-5 and J is TRBJ1-1; tentatively, D is TRBD1 (6 bases). Germline V gene sequence: CDR1 MNHEY, CDR2 SVGAGI. CDR3 length equals 14 residues. Trimming left V 0 bases short and J 8 bases short, with 13 bases between. As DNA, the CDR3 is TGTGCCAGCAGTTACTCGGCAGGGGCTAAGGAAGCTTTCTTT. Residues: CASSYSAGAKEAFF.

The chain couples TRBV29-1 to TRBJ2-7, with D perhaps assigned TRBD1 or TRBD2 (6 bases each). The CDR3 runs 12 residues. With 4 bases removed from V and 4 bases from J, the gap between germline ends came to 11 bases. Germline loops: CDR1 SQVTM, CDR2 ANQGSEA. The CDR3 nucleotides read TGCAGCGTTGCCCAAGGGGGGTACGAGCAGTACTTC. This codes for CSVAQGGYEQYF.

This sequence joins TRBV6-4 and TRBJ2-1; 12 bases line up with TRBD2. From germline, CDR1 is MRHNA and CDR2 SNTAGT. CDR3 size: 15 residues. V was clipped by 4 bases and J by 7 bases; unmatched bases: 5. CDR3 in DNA: TGTGCCAGCAGTGTCGCCGGGACTAGCGGGAATGAGCAGTTCTTC. Its translation is CASSVAGTSGNEQFF.

This clone is a singleton in its sample. CDR3 amino acids: CASSVGVSWGNTIYF. The CDR3 DNA reads as TGTGCCAGCAGCGTAGGGGTCTCATGGGGAAACACCATATATTTT. The V and J genes are TRBV9 and TRBJ1-3; the D is unclear. Deletions cut 0 bases from V and 4 bases from J, with 11 bases between. The germline gives CDR1 SGDLS, CDR2 YYNGEE. The length of the CDR3 is 15 residues.

The CDR3 loop is CASSRRDILFF. Written as DNA, the CDR3 is TGTGCCAGCAGCCGCAGGGATATACTGTTTTTT. The chain employs TRBV7-2 and TRBJ1-4; possible D gene TRBD1, 5 bases. The germline CDR1 and CDR2 sequences are SGHTA and FQGNSA. The CDR3 loop spans 11 amino acids. V was pared by 5 bases and J by 13 bases, with 11 bases between.

This chain uses TRBV4-1 with TRBJ1-1, with 12 bases lining up with TRBD1. Germline-derived CDR1 and CDR2 are MGHRA and YSYEKL. V trimming: 1 base; J trimming: 5 bases; junction bases outside the gene matches: 8. CDR3 length: 17 residues. CDR3 nucleotides: TGCGCCAGCAGCCAAGTCCCGGGACAGGGGGCCAAGACTGAAGCTTTCTTT. Residues: CASSQVPGQGAKTEAFF.

The CDR3 protein is CASSRSGKGVSYNSPLHF. The CDR3 coding sequence is TGTGCCAGCAGTCGCTCGGGAAAAGGAGTCTCCTATAATTCACCCCTCCACTTT. The V and J genes are TRBV6-6 and TRBJ1-6; D not certain. Germline values: CDR1 MNHNY, CDR2 SVGAGI (reference sequence). V shed 5 bases and J shed 0 bases, with 17 bases lying between them. The CDR3 contains 18 residues.

The chain is built from TRBV3-1 (or the pseudogene TRBV3-2) and TRBJ1-2; no definite D call. Trimming cost V 4 bases and J 0 bases, with 6 bases left between them. The CDR3 is made up of 13 amino acids. Germline V gives CDR1 LGHDT, CDR2 YNNKEL (reference sequence). This chain's CDR3 is CASSRVPNYGYTF. DNA of the CDR3: TGTGCCAGCAGCCGGGTACCTAACTATGGCTACACCTTC.

The rearrangement links TRBV7-2 to TRBJ1-1; 8 bases line up with TRBD1. The CDR3 spans 14 residues. Unmatched junction bases numbered 2, after V lost 1 base and J lost 4 bases. The V gene's germline CDR1 is SGHTA and CDR2 FQGNSA. CDR3 nucleotide sequence: TGTGCCAGCAGCTTAGACAGGGGGGTCACTGAAGCTTTCTTT. Amino acids: CASSLDRGVTEAFF.

The chain is built from TRBV2 and TRBJ1-2; D gene ambiguous. Trimming cost V 5 bases and J 8 bases, with 18 bases left between them. The germline gives CDR1 SNHLY, CDR2 FYNNEI. The CDR3 is made up of 14 amino acids. The CDR3 loop reads CASSPRGVPGGYTF. The DNA of the CDR3 is TGTGCCAGCAGTCCTCGTGGGGTCCCTGGAGGCTACACCTTC.

In the case of this clone: The germline gene is not matched at one end of the junction; a read error may be the cause. V is TRBV10-3 and J is TRBJ2-7; 7 bases align to TRBD1. CDR1 ENHRY and CDR2 SYGVKD come from the germline V gene. This CDR3 contains 14 residues. CDR3 nucleotides: TGTGCCATCAGACCCCGGGACAGCTCCTCCGAGCAGTACTTC. This sequence encodes CAIRPRDSSSEQYF.

The chain is built from TRBV9 and TRBJ2-7; 7 bases align to TRBD2. Trimming removed 2 bases from V and 2 bases from J; junction bases left unmatched: 7. Germline lookup yields CDR1 SGDLS and CDR2 YYNGEE. The CDR3 runs to 15 residues. The DNA of the CDR3 is TGTGCCAGCAGCGTGGACGGCGGGGGTACCTACGAGCAGTACTTC. This sequence encodes CASSVDGGGTYEQYF.

The CDR3, as DNA: TGTGCCAGCAGTTTAAGGGGAATAAGCTACGAGCAGTACTTC. It yields the protein CASSLRGISYEQYF. This chain links TRBV28 with TRBJ2-7; the D gene is possibly TRBD1 (5 bases). The CDR3 has 14 amino acids. Germline CDR1 and CDR2: MDHEN and SYDVKM. V was pared by 2 bases and J by 3 bases, with 11 bases between.

V is TRBV6-5 and J is TRBJ2-2, with 9 bases aligning to TRBD2. Germline V CDR1 and CDR2: MNHEY, SVGAGI. The CDR3 consists of 16 residues. J gave up 5 bases and V 4 bases, and 8 bases lay outside the gene matches. CDR3 nucleotides: TGTGCCAGCAGTTCCTTTGGACTAGCGATTACCGGGGAGCTGTTTTTT. Protein: CASSSFGLAITGELFF.

The chain employs TRBV9 and TRBJ1-2, with a tentative D call TRBD1 (5 bases). Per the germline V gene, CDR1 is SGDLS and CDR2 is YYNGEE. The CDR3 contains 15 residues. The ends were cut back, 3 bases at V and 2 bases at J, with 14 bases in the middle. DNA for the CDR3: TGTGCCAGCAGCGCCGGGGCCAGTCCAAACTATGGCTACACCTTC. The encoded protein is CASSAGASPNYGYTF.

The chain recombines TRBV3-1 (or the pseudogene TRBV3-2) with TRBJ2-6; TRBD1 aligns across 7 bases. J was trimmed by 3 bases and V by 3 bases; bases with no gene match: 14. The germline V gene has CDR1 LGHDT and CDR2 YNNKEL (reference sequence). The CDR3 runs to 19 residues. The CDR3, as DNA: TGTGCCAGCAGCCAGCCAGGGGTCAGGGGGATTTGTGGGGCCAACGTCCTGACTTTC. It codes for CASSQPGVRGICGANVLTF.

As concerns this clone: One end of the junction varies from germline; a read error may be responsible. The chain carries TRBV6-5 and TRBJ2-1; possibly TRBD2 for D (5 bases). CDR1 is MNHEY and CDR2 is SVGAGI in the germline V gene. The CDR3 loop spans 13 amino acids. The CDR3 sequence is CASSHSPGVLGFF. Here the CDR3 DNA reads TGTGCCAGCAGTCACTCCCCCGGGGTCCTGGGGTTCTTC.

The chain joins TRBV4-3 to TRBJ2-6; 9 bases match TRBD1. Germline V lookup: CDR1 LGHNA, CDR2 YSLEER. This CDR3 comprises 17 residues. The trim removed 1 base at V and 1 base at J, leaving 2 bases unmatched. The CDR3 loop is CASSQGTGVSGANVLTF. Here the CDR3 DNA reads TGCGCCAGCAGCCAAGGGACAGGGGTGTCTGGGGCCAACGTCCTGACTTTC.

The genes are TRBV30 and TRBJ2-5; 7 nucleotides match TRBD2. The V gene's germline CDR1 is GTSNPN and CDR2 SVGIG (reference sequence). V lost 5 bases and J lost 9; bases outside the gene matches: 9. The CDR3 has 12 amino acids. This CDR3 reads CAWGGRGGPQYF. CDR3 sequence (DNA): TGTGCCTGGGGGGGACGGGGAGGGCCCCAGTACTTC. The entire variable domain, with the rest obtained from reference TRBV30 and TRBJ2-5, is as follows: SQTIHQWPATLVQPVGSPLSLECTVEGTSNPNLYWYRQAAGRGLQLLFYSVGIGQISSEVPQNLSASRPQDRQFILSSKKLLLSDSGFYLCAWGGRGGPQYFGPGTRLLVL.

The chain uses TRBV6-5 and TRBJ1-2, with 7 bases lining up with TRBD1. Germline CDR1 is MNHEY and CDR2 is SVGAGI. The CDR3 length is 15 residues. Losses at the gene ends were 6 bases for V and 5 bases for J; bases not matched to a gene: 12. This CDR3 reads CASSSSGTALYGYTF. As DNA, the CDR3 is TGTGCCAGCAGCAGTTCGGGGACAGCTCTTTATGGCTACACCTTC.